This is a list of T cell receptor beta chains from one sample in a study of CD8+CD57+ T cells in acquired aplastic anemia. TCRdb reprocessed the reads with MiXCR, giving one entry per CDR3 protein. The table includes hundreds of thousands of distinct CDR3 sequences, approximately 86% detected once. The sequencing sample was made of sorted CD4+, CD8+, or CD8+CD57+ T cells (not recorded which) from PBMCs. The source is a human donor with aplastic anemia. Each CDR3 is given with its conserved first and last residue. The order of the fields is J gene, clone size, V gene, D gene, CDR3 protein, CDR3 DNA. D genes are given only for firm matches. Only some rows state a clone size, as once, few, many or a class for expanded clones.

>TRBJ2-7|-|TRBV20-1|TRBD2
CSARRLAGRNEQYF
TGCAGTGCTAGACGGCTAGCGGGAAGGAACGAGCAGTACTTC
>TRBJ2-2|-|TRBV7-8|-
CASSLAPGPDTQYFF
TGTGCCAGCAGCTTAGCGCCTGGTCCCGATACGCAGTATTTTTTT
>TRBJ1-6|few|TRBV19|TRBD1
CASRMTGGSSPLHF
TGTGCCAGTAGGATGACAGGGGGTAGCTCACCCCTCCACTTT
>TRBJ2-3|-|TRBV9|-
CASRLDGGPDPQYF
TGTGCCAGCCGCCTGGACGGGGGGCCCGATCCGCAGTATTTT
>TRBJ2-3|-|TRBV7-7|-
CASRDGATDTQYF
TGTGCCAGTCGGGACGGGGCCACAGATACGCAGTATTTT
>TRBJ2-1|-|TRBV7-7|-
CASSYKGNNEQFF
TGTGCTAGCAGCTATAAGGGGAACAATGAGCAGTTCTTC
>TRBJ2-3|-|TRBV2|-
CASSGGDRITDTQYF
TGTGCCAGCAGCGGGGGGGACAGAATCACAGATACGCAGTATTTT
>TRBJ2-5|-|TRBV7-6|TRBD2
CASTLGRVPSAHNF
TGTGCCAGCACCCTAGGGAGGGTCCCCTCTGCCCACAACTTC
>TRBJ1-4|-|TRBV19|TRBD1
CASMDRVIEKLFF
TGTGCCAGTATGGACAGGGTAATTGAAAAACTGTTTTTT
>TRBJ2-1|-|TRBV9|TRBD2
CASSGGGGGRDEFF
TGTGCCAGCAGTGGCGGGGGGGGGGGACGTGACGAGTTCTTC
>TRBJ2-6|-|TRBV7-2|-
CASSLGGGPATQYVLTF
TGTGCCAGCAGCTTAGGGGGAGGTCCCGCTACGCAGTATGTCCTGACTTTC
>TRBJ2-1|few|TRBV10-3|-
CAISDRTSYNEQFF
TGTGCCATCAGCGACAGGACCTCCTACAATGAGCAGTTCTTC
>TRBJ2-7|many|TRBV11-2|-
CASSLSPENEQYF
TGTGCCAGCAGCTTATCCCCAGAGAACGAGCAGTACTTC
>TRBJ1-4|few|TRBV9|-
CASSVGSDTQYFLFF
TGTGCCAGCAGCGTAGGTTCCGATACGCAGTATTTTCTGTTTTTT
>TRBJ1-2|-|TRBV7-6|-
CASSLRSCNYHVYTF
TGTGCCAGCAGCTTGAGATCCTGTAACTACCATGTCTACACCTTC
>TRBJ2-3|once|TRBV13|-
CASSLPYSHTMENF
TGTGCCAGCAGCCTTCCCTATAGCCACACTATGGAGAATTTT
>TRBJ1-1|-|TRBV7-2|-
CASRKVGAEAFF
TGTGCCAGCAGGAAAGTGGGAGCTGAAGCTTTCTTT
>TRBJ2-7|few|TRBV24-1|-
CATTFRVGEQYF
TGTGCCACCACTTTCAGGGTGGGCGAGCAGTACTTC
>TRBJ1-1|-|TRBV2|-
CASSLERAGNNEAWF
TGTGCCAGCAGTTTAGAGCGGGCAGGGAACAATGAAGCCTGGTTT
>TRBJ2-3|-|TRBV11-1|-
CASSVGGAAQYF
TGTGCCAGCAGCGTAGGTGGGGCTGCGCAGTATTTT
>TRBJ1-5|-|TRBV12-3/TRBV12-4|-
CASSSGDLNNQPQHF
TGTGCCAGCAGCTCGGGGGACCTTAACAATCAGCCCCAGCATTTT